The 24 T cell receptor beta chains below were found in one sample sequenced in a study of blood T cell repertoires in COVID-19. Profiling relied on immunoSEQ multiplex PCR, and the TCRdb table lists in-frame clones only, not all of them. The sample shows 80,000 to 100,000 clones, about 74% of them seen only once. Input material: peripheral blood. The receptors originated from a man between 65 and 79 years old with COVID-19, enrolled during active disease.

The V call is TRBV10-3, the J call TRBJ1-1; perhaps TRBD1 as D (6 bases). The V and J ends lost 6 bases and 0 bases respectively, with 14 bases between them. Per germline, CDR1 ENHRY and CDR2 SYGVKD. This CDR3 comprises 15 residues. CDR3 bases: TGTGCCATCAGCACAGGGACCCTTATGAACACTGAAGCTTTCTTT. Translated: CAISTGTLMNTEAFF.

The chain employs TRBV7-2 and TRBJ2-7, with TRBD2 identical over 9 bases. From germline, CDR1 is SGHTA and CDR2 FQGNSA. This CDR3 has 15 amino acids. With V trimmed by 3 bases and J by 2 bases, 5 bases remained unmatched. CDR3 protein: CASSFTSGPTYEQYF. The CDR3, as DNA: TGTGCCAGCAGCTTTACTAGCGGGCCCACCTACGAGCAGTACTTC. The variable domain in full, completed from reference TRBV7-2 and TRBJ2-7, reads GAGVSQSPSNKVTEKGKDVELRCDPISGHTALYWYRQSLGQGLEFLIYFQGNSAPDKSGLPSDRFSAERTGGSVSTLTIQRTQQEDSAVYLCASSFTSGPTYEQYFGPGTRLTVT.

V gene TRBV3-1 (or the pseudogene TRBV3-2) combines with J gene TRBJ1-5; D gene unclear. V was clipped by 1 base and J by 7 bases, with 11 bases between them. Germline-derived CDR1 and CDR2 are LGHDT and YNNKEL (reference sequence). CDR3 length: 14 residues. The CDR3 DNA reads TGTGCCAGCAGCCAAGCCCTTATTCCCCAGCCCCAGCATTTT. This gives the protein CASSQALIPQPQHF.

This rearrangement joins TRBV6-6 to TRBJ1-5; 9 nucleotides match TRBD1. V lost 6 bases and J lost 7; bases outside the gene matches: 4. This CDR3 has 13 amino acids. The germline CDR1 and CDR2 sequences are MNHNY and SVGAGI (reference sequence). The CDR3 DNA follows: TGTGCCAGCAGCCAAACAGGGGGCCAGCCCCAGCATTTT. Amino acid sequence: CASSQTGGQPQHF.

The rearrangement joins TRBV5-1 to TRBJ2-7; D unclear. Trimming left V 4 bases short and J 6 bases short, with 23 bases between. The CDR3 runs to 16 residues. From germline, CDR1 is SGHRS and CDR2 YFSETQ. The CDR3 region is CASSPASGRLVGEQYF. CDR3 coding DNA: TGCGCCAGCAGCCCCGCATCCGGTCGGCTAGTTGGCGAGCAGTACTTC.

This clone was detected once. The CDR3 nucleotides read TGTGCCAGTAGTCCCCTTAGGACTAGCGGCGGCACCGGGGAGCTGTTTTTT. Translation gives CASSPLRTSGGTGELFF. J is TRBJ2-2 and V is TRBV19, with TRBD2 matching 10 bases. The CDR3 totals 17 residues. V trimming: 5 bases; J trimming: 4 bases; junction bases outside the gene matches: 10. CDR1 is LNHDA and CDR2 is SQIVND in the germline V gene (reference sequence). The full variable domain, completed using reference TRBV19 and TRBJ2-2, is DGGITQSPKYLFRKEGQNVTLSCEQNLNHDAMYWYRQDPGQGLRLIYYSQIVNDFQKGDIAEGYSVSREKKESFPLTVTSAQKNPTAFYLCASSPLRTSGGTGELFFGEGSRLTVL.

This clone was seen only once. The chain carries TRBV27 and TRBJ2-5, with 8 bases that match TRBD1. The CDR3 is 15 amino acids. V shed 3 bases, J shed 7 bases, and the junction held 10 bases outside the gene matches. CDR1 and CDR2 from the germline V gene are MNHEY and SMNVEV (reference sequence). The CDR3 DNA sequence: TGTGCCAGCAGTTTTCTATCCGACAGGGGACGGACCCAGTACTTC. This sequence encodes CASSFLSDRGRTQYF.

This rearrangement joins TRBV28 to TRBJ1-3, with D tentatively TRBD1 (6 bases). This CDR3 is 14 amino acids long. Germline CDR1 is MDHEN and CDR2 is SYDVKM. V was cut by 6 bases and J by 8 bases, with 17 bases left in between. Written as DNA, the CDR3 is TGTGCCAGCAGCCCTACAGGGCTGTCGGACACCATATATTTT. Translating gives CASSPTGLSDTIYF.

This chain connects TRBV9 to TRBJ1-4; D is unresolved. Trimming stripped 4 bases from V and 0 bases from J, with 4 bases between. The CDR3 consists of 13 residues. CDR1 and CDR2 from the germline V gene are SGDLS and YYNGEE. This CDR3 is CASSSSTNEKLFF. In nucleotides, the CDR3 is TGTGCCAGCAGCTCATCAACTAATGAAAAACTGTTTTTT.

The chain joins TRBV29-1 to TRBJ1-1; D is ambiguous. The CDR3 is 10 amino acids. V was shortened by 4 bases and J by 8 bases, with 8 bases between the two germline ends. Germline CDR1 SQVTM, CDR2 ANQGSEA. The CDR3 DNA is TGCAGCGTTGTCACACCAGAAGCTTTCTTT. This gives the protein CSVVTPEAFF.

The rearrangement joins TRBV6-5 to TRBJ2-7; the D gene is possibly TRBD1 (6 bases). V was trimmed by 2 bases and J by 5 bases, leaving 13 bases between them. The CDR3 consists of 14 residues. CDR1 is MNHEY and CDR2 is SVGAGI in the germline V gene. CDR3 amino acids: CASSYSTGLDEQYF. CDR3 nucleotide sequence: TGTGCCAGCAGTTACAGTACAGGGTTAGACGAGCAGTACTTC.

This clone was detected only a few times. J is TRBJ1-1 and V is TRBV29-1, with 9 bases that match TRBD1. The CDR3 runs 15 residues. Trimming took 3 bases from V and 0 from J; bases not matched to a gene: 5. Germline CDR1 SQVTM, CDR2 ANQGSEA. CDR3 protein: CSVDSGQGMNTEAFF. The CDR3 DNA is TGCAGCGTTGATAGTGGACAGGGGATGAACACTGAAGCTTTCTTT.

V is TRBV15 and J is TRBJ1-2, with 7 nucleotides matching TRBD1. Trimming took 3 bases from V and 6 from J; bases not matched to a gene: 19. There are 18 residues in the CDR3. Germline CDR1 is LNHNV and CDR2 is YYDKDF (reference sequence). The CDR3 sequence is CATSSSHQSYRGSHGYTF. The CDR3 DNA reads TGTGCCACCAGCAGCTCCCACCAATCTTACAGGGGAAGCCATGGCTACACCTTC.

The count of this clone is one. The V and J genes are TRBV27 and TRBJ1-3; D is unresolved. The germline V and J ends were trimmed by 6 bases and 3 bases, with 9 bases remaining between them. This CDR3 contains 13 residues. Germline CDR1 is MNHEY and CDR2 is SMNVEV (reference sequence). In nucleotides, the CDR3 is TGTGCCAGCAGACCAAGCGGTGGAAACACCATATATTTT. Amino acids: CASRPSGGNTIYF.

CDR3 sequence: CASSEGYGNTIYF. DNA of the CDR3: TGTGCCAGCAGTGAAGGTTATGGAAACACCATATATTTT. The gene calls are TRBV6-1 and TRBJ1-3; no firm D call. The CDR3 has 13 amino acids. The V gene lost 1 base and the J gene lost 3 bases, with 4 bases spanning the gap. CDR1 is MNHNS and CDR2 is SASEGT in the germline V gene.

The rearrangement joins TRBV9 to TRBJ2-5; weak D call: TRBD1 (6 bases). Germline assignment: CDR1 SGDLS and CDR2 YYNGEE. Trimming removed 0 bases from V and 4 bases from J, with 7 bases in between. The CDR3 runs to 13 residues. The CDR3 region has the DNA TGTGCCAGCAGCGTAGAAGGGGGAGAGACCCAGTACTTC. This gives the protein CASSVEGGETQYF.

The rearrangement uses TRBV7-9 and TRBJ2-1, with 7 bases matching TRBD2. CDR1 is SEHNR, CDR2 FQNEAQ, per germline (reference sequence). V lost 3 bases to trimming and J lost 7 bases; unmatched junction nucleotides: 3. CDR3 length: 13 residues. The CDR3 DNA reads TGTGCCAGCAGCTTGGGAGGGGCGAATGAGCAGTTCTTC. Protein: CASSLGGANEQFF.

The rearrangement joins TRBV28 to TRBJ2-3; 8 bases line up with TRBD2. The CDR3 extends over 16 amino acids. The germline gives CDR1 MDHEN, CDR2 SYDVKM. Trimming took 1 base from V and 6 from J; bases not matched to a gene: 9. The CDR3 loop is CASSLYAGGMADTQYF. CDR3 nucleotide sequence: TGTGCCAGCAGTTTATACGCGGGAGGAATGGCGGATACGCAGTATTTT.

The chain links TRBV27 to TRBJ2-7; 9 bases line up with TRBD2. Germline CDR1 is MNHEY and CDR2 is SMNVEV (reference sequence). The CDR3 has 14 amino acids. V lost 5 bases to trimming and J lost 2 bases; unmatched junction nucleotides: 4. The CDR3 nucleotides are TGTGCCAGCAGTCCTAGCGGGGCAACCTACGAGCAGTACTTC. Its translation is CASSPSGATYEQYF.

The chain carries TRBV5-1 and TRBJ2-3; 11 nucleotides agree with TRBD2. Per the germline V gene, CDR1 is SGHRS and CDR2 is YFSETQ. CDR3 length: 17 amino acids. V trimming: 5 bases; J trimming: 5 bases; junction bases outside the gene matches: 13. The CDR3 nucleotides are TGCGCCAGCAGGACCGGGACTAGCGGTCCCGTGGGAGATACGCAGTATTTT. As protein: CASRTGTSGPVGDTQYF.

CDR3 in amino acids: CASSSGQGPYNEQFF. In nucleotides, the CDR3 is TGTGCCAGTAGTTCCGGACAGGGACCCTACAATGAGCAGTTCTTC. The chain is built from TRBV19 and TRBJ2-1, with 8 bases aligning to TRBD1. After removal of 5 bases from V and 2 bases from J, the junction contained 5 bases not matched to a gene. Germline V lookup: CDR1 LNHDA, CDR2 SQIVND (reference sequence). The CDR3 runs 15 residues.

V and J are TRBV6-6 and TRBJ2-7; 10 bases align to TRBD2. The V segment lost 6 bases and the J segment 5 bases; nucleotides outside the gene matches: 7. This CDR3 region has 14 residues. CDR1 is MNHNY, CDR2 SVGAGI, per germline (reference sequence). CDR3 nucleotide sequence: TGTGCCAGCAGGTCTAGCGGGAGATGGGACGAGCAGTACTTC. Protein product: CASRSSGRWDEQYF.

This chain uses TRBV7-2 with TRBJ1-2, with 9 bases matching TRBD1. The CDR3 totals 14 residues. Germline lookup yields CDR1 SGHTA and CDR2 FQGNSA. V shed 5 bases and J 8 bases; nucleotides not matched to a gene: 9. In nucleotides, the CDR3 is TGTGCCAGCAGCCGCGAGTGGACAGGGGACGGCTACACCTTC. It is translated as CASSREWTGDGYTF. Supplemented by reference TRBV7-2 and TRBJ1-2, the full variable domain reads GAGVSQSPSNKVTEKGKDVELRCDPISGHTALYWYRQSLGQGLEFLIYFQGNSAPDKSGLPSDRFSAERTGGSVSTLTIQRTQQEDSAVYLCASSREWTGDGYTFGSGTRLTVV.

V gene TRBV27 combines with J gene TRBJ2-3; D possibly corresponds to TRBD1 (5 bases). V was cut by 2 bases and J by 4 bases, with 7 bases left in between. This CDR3 has 13 residues. Looked up from germline, CDR1 is MNHEY and CDR2 is SMNVEV (reference sequence). The CDR3 is CASSLKGSDTQYF. The CDR3 DNA sequence: TGTGCCAGCAGTTTAAAGGGGTCAGATACGCAGTATTTT.